This T cell receptor (beta chain) was retrieved from a study of regulatory T cells in long-lasting Graves disease. General observations from the study: Patients with persistent disease shared some 2,500 public clonotypes, outpacing the 966 shared by new patients.

Both iRepertoire HTBI primers and Arm-PCR of CDR3 regions were used to build the TCR beta libraries. In the authors' workflow: Spanning all samples, the identified segments comprised around 62 TRBV and more than 11 TRBJ. Each CDR3 protein is one row after TCRdb ran MiXCR on the multiplex PCR reads. These V and J calls rely on TCRdb rather than the paper's analysis. The sample contains some 220,000 distinct CDR3 sequences, roughly 19% of which appear only once. The CDR3 consists of 18 residues. Losses at the gene ends were 6 bases for V and 0 bases for J; bases not matched to a gene: 17. Germline V gene data show CDR1 as MDHEN and CDR2 as SYDVKM. Time point: newly diagnosed GD, antithyroid drugs for less than 3 months. TCR sequences were obtained from RNA taken from PBMCs. This clonotype was recorded at least ten times. The antigen remains undetermined. This sample was shared with a second study, whose subject was T cells in Graves' hyperthyroidism and ophthalmopathy. From that report: Lactation, pregnancy, other autoimmune disease or uncontrolled infection led to exclusion of patients. Most clonotypes expanded in the thyroid (above 0.001) were also present in blood.

The source material was peripheral blood mononuclear cells (PBMCs), sampled at new diagnosis, from a patient treated with antithyroid drugs. This TCR was recovered from a woman aged 30 to 39 with Graves disease. J is TRBJ2-7 and V is TRBV28, with 7 bases that match TRBD1. CDR3 bases: TGTGCCAGCAGCCCCCACTGGGACAGTTACGTTCCCTCCTACGAGCAGTACTTC. Protein product: CASSPHWDSYVPSYEQYF.